The source of this TCR beta chain is a study of blood T cell repertoires in COVID-19. Overall study: The origin of the acute and convalescent COVID-19 samples was the United States, Italy and Spain. PBMCs, B-cell-depleted T cells, or T cells were the source of the cDNA or gDNA that made up the material.

CDR1 is MGHRA and CDR2 is YSYEKL in the germline V gene. The CDR3 contains 15 residues. V was clipped by 1 base and J by 4 bases; unmatched bases: 2. In the original processing: Using reference gene primer amplification, nucleated cell counts were estimated. Profiling relied on immunoSEQ multiplex PCR, and the TCRdb table lists in-frame clones only, not all of them. V and J calls and clone size are given by that table; D and trimming were obtained from the DNA. This repertoire shows tens of thousands of clones, 70% to 90% found once; its top ten account for 15% to 20%. The rearrangement uses TRBV4-1 and TRBJ1-1, with 11 bases fitting TRBD1. The sample comprised peripheral blood. This clonotype originated in a man between 65 and 80 years old with acute or convalescent COVID-19. The CDR3 reads CASSQVGTGGTEAFF. For the CDR3, the DNA is TGCGCCAGCAGCCAAGTAGGGACAGGGGGCACTGAAGCTTTCTTT.